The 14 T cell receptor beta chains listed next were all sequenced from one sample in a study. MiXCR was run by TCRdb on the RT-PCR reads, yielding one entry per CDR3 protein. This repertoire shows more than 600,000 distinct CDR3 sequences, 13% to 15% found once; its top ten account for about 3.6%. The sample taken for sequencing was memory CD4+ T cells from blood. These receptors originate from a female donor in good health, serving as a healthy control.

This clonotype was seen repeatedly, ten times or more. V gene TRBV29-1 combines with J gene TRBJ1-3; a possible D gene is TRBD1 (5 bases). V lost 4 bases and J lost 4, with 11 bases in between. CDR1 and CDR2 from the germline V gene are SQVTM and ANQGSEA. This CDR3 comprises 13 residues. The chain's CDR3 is CSVVQDAGNTIYF. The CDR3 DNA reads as TGCAGCGTTGTACAGGACGCAGGAAACACCATATATTTT.

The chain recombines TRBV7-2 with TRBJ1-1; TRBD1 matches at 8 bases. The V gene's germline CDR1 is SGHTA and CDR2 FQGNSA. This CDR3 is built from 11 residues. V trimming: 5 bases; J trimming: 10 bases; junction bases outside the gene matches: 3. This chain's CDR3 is CASSQDRAAFF. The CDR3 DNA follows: TGTGCCAGCAGCCAGGACAGGGCAGCTTTCTTT.

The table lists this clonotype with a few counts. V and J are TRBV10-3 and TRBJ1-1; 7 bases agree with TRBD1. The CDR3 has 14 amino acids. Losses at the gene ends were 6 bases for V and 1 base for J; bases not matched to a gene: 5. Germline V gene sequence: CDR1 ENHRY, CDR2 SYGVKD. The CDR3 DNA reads TGTGCCATCAGGCACACAGGGGAGAACACTGAAGCTTTCTTT. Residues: CAIRHTGENTEAFF.

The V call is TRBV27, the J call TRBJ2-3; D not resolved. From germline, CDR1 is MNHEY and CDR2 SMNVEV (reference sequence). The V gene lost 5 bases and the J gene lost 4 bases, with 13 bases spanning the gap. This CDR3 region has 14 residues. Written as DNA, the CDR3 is TGTGCCAGCAGTCTGGACGTTGACCCAGATACGCAGTATTTT. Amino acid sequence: CASSLDVDPDTQYF.

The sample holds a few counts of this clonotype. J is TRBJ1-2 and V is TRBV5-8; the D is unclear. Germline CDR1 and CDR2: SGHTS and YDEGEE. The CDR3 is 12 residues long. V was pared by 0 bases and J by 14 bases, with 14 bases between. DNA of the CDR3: TGTGCCAGCAGCTTGGGACATCAATCCTCGACCTTC. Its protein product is CASSLGHQSSTF.

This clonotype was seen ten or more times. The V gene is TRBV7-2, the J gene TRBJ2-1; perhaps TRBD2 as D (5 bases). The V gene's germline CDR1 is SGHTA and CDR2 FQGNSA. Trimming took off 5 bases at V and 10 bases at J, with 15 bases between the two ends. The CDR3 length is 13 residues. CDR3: CASSQSPSGEQFF. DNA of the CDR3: TGTGCCAGCAGCCAGTCGCCCTCGGGAGAGCAGTTCTTC.

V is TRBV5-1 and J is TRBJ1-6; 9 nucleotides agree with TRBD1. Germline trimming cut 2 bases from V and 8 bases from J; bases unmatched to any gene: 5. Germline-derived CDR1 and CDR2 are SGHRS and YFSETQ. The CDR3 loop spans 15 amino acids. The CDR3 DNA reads TGCGCCAGCAGCTTTGAGACAGGGGGGCATTCACCCCTCCACTTT. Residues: CASSFETGGHSPLHF.

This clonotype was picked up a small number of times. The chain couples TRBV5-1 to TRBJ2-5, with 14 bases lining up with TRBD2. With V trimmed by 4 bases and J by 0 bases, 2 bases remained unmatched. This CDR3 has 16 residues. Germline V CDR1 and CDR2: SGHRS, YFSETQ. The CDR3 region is CASSLGLAGDQETQYF. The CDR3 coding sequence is TGCGCCAGCAGCCTGGGACTAGCGGGAGACCAAGAGACCCAGTACTTC.

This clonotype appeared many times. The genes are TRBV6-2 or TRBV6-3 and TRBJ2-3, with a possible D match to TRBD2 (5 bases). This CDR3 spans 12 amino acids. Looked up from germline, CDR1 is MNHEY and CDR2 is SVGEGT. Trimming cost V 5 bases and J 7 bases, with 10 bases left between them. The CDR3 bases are TGTGCCAGCAGTGACTATCAAAATACGCAGTATTTT. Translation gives CASSDYQNTQYF.

CDR3 region: CASSEGADRILFNYGYTF. The CDR3 region has the DNA TGTGCCAGCAGTGAGGGGGCCGACAGGATCCTATTTAACTATGGCTACACCTTC. This rearrangement joins TRBV6-1 to TRBJ1-2; maybe TRBD1 (6 bases). The V end lost 3 bases, the J end lost 1 base, and 21 bases lay between the germline ends. The CDR3 has 18 residues. Looked up from germline, CDR1 is MNHNS and CDR2 is SASEGT.

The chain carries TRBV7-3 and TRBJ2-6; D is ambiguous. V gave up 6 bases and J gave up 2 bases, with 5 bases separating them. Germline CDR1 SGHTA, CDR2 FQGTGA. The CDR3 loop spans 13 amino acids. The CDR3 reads CASRYPGANVLTF. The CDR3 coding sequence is TGTGCCAGCAGATATCCTGGGGCCAACGTCCTGACTTTC. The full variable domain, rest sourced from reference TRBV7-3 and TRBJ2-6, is GAGVSQTPSNKVTEKGKYVELRCDPISGHTALYWYRQSLGQGPEFLIYFQGTGAADDSGLPNDRFFAVRPEGSVSTLKIQRTERGDSAVYLCASRYPGANVLTFGAGSRLTVL.

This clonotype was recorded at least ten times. For the CDR3, the DNA is TGTGCCAGCAGTTCGGCCTCCCACCGGAACACCATATATTTT. This sequence encodes CASSSASHRNTIYF. The chain links TRBV6-2 or TRBV6-3 to TRBJ1-3; no definite D call. The V and J ends lost 4 bases and 7 bases respectively, with 14 bases between them. The germline V gene encodes CDR1 MNHEY and CDR2 SVGEGT. This CDR3 has 14 amino acids.

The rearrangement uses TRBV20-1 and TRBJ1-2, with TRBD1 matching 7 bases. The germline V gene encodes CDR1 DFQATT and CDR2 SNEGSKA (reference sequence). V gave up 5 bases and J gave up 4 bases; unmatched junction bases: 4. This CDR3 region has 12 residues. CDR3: CSAPTGVYGYTF. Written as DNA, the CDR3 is TGCAGTGCTCCAACAGGGGTCTATGGCTACACCTTC.

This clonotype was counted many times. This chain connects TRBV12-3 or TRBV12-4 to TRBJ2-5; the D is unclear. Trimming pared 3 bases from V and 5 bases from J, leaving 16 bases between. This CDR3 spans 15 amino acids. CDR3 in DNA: TGTGCCAGCAGTTTTTCCGTAGCCCCTGGGGAGACCCAGTACTTC. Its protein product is CASSFSVAPGETQYF.